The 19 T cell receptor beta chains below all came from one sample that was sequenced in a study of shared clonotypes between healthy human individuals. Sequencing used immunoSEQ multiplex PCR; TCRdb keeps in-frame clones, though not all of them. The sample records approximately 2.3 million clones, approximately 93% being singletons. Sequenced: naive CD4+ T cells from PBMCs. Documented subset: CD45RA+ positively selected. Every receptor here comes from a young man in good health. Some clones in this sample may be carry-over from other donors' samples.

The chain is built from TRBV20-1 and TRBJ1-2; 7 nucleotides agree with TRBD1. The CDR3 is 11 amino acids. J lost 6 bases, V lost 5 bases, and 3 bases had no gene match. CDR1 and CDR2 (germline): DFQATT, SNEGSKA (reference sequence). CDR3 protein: CSAPQGDGYTF. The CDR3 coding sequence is TGCAGTGCTCCCCAGGGGGATGGCTACACCTTC.

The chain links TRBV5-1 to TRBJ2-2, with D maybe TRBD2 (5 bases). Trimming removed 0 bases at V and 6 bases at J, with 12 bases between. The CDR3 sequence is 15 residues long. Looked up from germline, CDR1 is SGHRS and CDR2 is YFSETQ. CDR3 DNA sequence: TGCGCCAGCAGCTTGGCGGCCGGGCGGGCCGGGGAGCTGTTTTTT. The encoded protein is CASSLAAGRAGELFF.

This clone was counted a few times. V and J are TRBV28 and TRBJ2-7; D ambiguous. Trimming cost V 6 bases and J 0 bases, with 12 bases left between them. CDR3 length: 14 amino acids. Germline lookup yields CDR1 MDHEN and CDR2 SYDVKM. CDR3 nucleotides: TGTGCCAGCAGAACCAGGTTGAGCTCCTACGAGCAGTACTTC. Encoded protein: CASRTRLSSYEQYF.

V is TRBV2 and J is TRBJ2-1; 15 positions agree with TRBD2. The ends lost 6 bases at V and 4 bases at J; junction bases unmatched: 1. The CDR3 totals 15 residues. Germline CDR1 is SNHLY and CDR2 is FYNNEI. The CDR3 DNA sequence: TGTGCCAGCAGCGGGACTAGCGGGAGGTACAATGAGCAGTTCTTC. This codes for CASSGTSGRYNEQFF.

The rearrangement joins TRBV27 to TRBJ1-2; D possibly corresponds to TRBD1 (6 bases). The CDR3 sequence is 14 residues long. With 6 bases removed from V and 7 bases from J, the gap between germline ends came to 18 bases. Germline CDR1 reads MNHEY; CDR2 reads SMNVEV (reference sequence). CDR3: CASRPNRVSFGYTF. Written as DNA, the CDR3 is TGTGCCAGCAGACCGAACAGGGTCTCCTTTGGCTACACCTTC.

For the CDR3, the DNA is TGTGCCAGCAGTTTGTTGGCAGGGGCCTCGGGCACTGAAGCTTTCTTT. Residues: CASSLLAGASGTEAFF. The V gene is TRBV27, the J gene TRBJ1-1, with TRBD1 as a possible D gene (6 bases). The CDR3 contains 16 residues. Germline-derived CDR1 and CDR2 are MNHEY and SMNVEV (reference sequence). The V gene lost 3 bases and the J gene lost 4 bases, with 18 bases spanning the gap.

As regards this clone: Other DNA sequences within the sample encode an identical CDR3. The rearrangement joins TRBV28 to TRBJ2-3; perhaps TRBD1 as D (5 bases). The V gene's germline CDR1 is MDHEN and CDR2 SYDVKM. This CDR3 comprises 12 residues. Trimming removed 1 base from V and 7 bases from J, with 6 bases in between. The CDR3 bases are TGTGCCAGCAGTTTATCAGGGAATACGCAGTATTTT. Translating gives CASSLSGNTQYF.

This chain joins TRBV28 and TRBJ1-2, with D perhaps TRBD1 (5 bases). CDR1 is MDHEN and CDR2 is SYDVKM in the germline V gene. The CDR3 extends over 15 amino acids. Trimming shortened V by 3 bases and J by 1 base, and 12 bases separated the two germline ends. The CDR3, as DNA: TGTGCCAGCAGTTTTGGGGGGGGATTTAACTATGGCTACACCTTC. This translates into CASSFGGGFNYGYTF.

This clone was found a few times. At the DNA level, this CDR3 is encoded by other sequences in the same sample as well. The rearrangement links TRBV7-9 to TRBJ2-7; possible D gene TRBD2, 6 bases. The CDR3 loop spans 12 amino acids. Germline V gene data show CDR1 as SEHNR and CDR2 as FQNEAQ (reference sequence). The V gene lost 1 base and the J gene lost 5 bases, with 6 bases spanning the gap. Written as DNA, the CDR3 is TGTGCCAGCAGCTTAGGGAGGGACGAGCAGTACTTC. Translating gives CASSLGRDEQYF.

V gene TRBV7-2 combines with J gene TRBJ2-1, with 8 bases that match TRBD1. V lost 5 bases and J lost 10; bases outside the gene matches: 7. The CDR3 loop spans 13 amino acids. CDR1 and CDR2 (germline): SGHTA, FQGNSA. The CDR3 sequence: CASSPLRGREQFF. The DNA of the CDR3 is TGTGCCAGCAGCCCACTCAGGGGGCGCGAGCAGTTCTTC.

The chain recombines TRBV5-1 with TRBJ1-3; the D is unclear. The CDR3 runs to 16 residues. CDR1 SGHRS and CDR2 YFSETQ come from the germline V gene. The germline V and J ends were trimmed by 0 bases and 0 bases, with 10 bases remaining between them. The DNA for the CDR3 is TGCGCCAGCAGCTTGGAAGGGTCCGTCTCTGGAAACACCATATATTTT. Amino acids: CASSLEGSVSGNTIYF.

CDR3 nucleotide sequence: TGTGCCAGCAGTTTATTCGCAGGGGTAGACGGAAACACCATATATTTT. Its protein is CASSLFAGVDGNTIYF. The chain couples TRBV28 to TRBJ1-3; the D gene is possibly TRBD1 (6 bases). The CDR3 has 16 residues. The germline V gene has CDR1 MDHEN and CDR2 SYDVKM. Between the trimmed V and J ends, which lost 1 base and 4 bases, there was a span of 14 bases.

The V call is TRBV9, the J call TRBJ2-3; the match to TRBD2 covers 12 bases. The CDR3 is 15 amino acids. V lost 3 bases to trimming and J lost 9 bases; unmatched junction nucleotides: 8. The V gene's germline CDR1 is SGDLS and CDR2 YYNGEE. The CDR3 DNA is TGTGCCAGCAGCGCGTCCGGGACTAGCGGGCTGACGCAGTATTTT. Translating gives CASSASGTSGLTQYF. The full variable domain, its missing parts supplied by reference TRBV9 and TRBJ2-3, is DSGVTQTPKHLITATGQRVTLRCSPRSGDLSVYWYQQSLDQGLQFLIQYYNGEERAKGNILERFSAQQFPDLHSELNLSSLELGDSALYFCASSASGTSGLTQYFGPGTRLTVL.

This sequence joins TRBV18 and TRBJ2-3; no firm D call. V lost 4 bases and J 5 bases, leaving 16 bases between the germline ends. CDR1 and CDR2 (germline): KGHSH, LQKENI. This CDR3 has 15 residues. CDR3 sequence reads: CASSQELPGLDTQYF. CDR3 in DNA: TGTGCCAGCTCACAGGAACTCCCGGGCTTAGATACGCAGTATTTT.

CDR3 protein: CASSQTGTSGGHGTQYF. As DNA, the CDR3 is TGCGCCAGCAGCCAGACCGGGACTAGCGGGGGTCACGGTACGCAGTATTTT. The chain employs TRBV4-1 and TRBJ2-3; 14 nucleotides agree with TRBD2. This CDR3 comprises 17 residues. Trimming at V came to 3 bases and at J to 8 bases, leaving 10 bases not matched to a gene. Germline assignment: CDR1 MGHRA and CDR2 YSYEKL.

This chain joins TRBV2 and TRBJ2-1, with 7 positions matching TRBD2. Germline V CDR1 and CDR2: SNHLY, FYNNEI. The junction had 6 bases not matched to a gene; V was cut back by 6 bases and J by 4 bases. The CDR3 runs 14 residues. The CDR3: CASSLTSAYNEQFF. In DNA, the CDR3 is TGTGCCAGCAGCCTTACTAGCGCGTACAATGAGCAGTTCTTC.

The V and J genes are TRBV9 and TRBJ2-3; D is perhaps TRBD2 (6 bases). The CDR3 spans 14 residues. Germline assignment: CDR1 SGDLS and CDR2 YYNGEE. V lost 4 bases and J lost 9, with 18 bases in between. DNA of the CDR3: TGTGCCAGCAGCCCCCGGGCTAGCGTTGCCACGCAGTATTTT. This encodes CASSPRASVATQYF.

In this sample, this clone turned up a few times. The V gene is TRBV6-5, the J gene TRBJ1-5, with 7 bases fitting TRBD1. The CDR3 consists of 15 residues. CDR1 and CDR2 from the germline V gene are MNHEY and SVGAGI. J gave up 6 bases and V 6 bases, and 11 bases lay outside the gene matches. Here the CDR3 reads CASRRLDREGQPQHF. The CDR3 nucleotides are TGTGCCAGCAGGCGCCTTGACAGGGAGGGTCAGCCCCAGCATTTT.

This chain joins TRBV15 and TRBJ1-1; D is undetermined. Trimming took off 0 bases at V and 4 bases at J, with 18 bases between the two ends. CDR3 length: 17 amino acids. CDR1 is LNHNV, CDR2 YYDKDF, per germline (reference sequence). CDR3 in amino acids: CATSRDQSIRLGTEAFF. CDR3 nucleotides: TGTGCCACCAGCAGAGATCAATCGATCCGTTTGGGCACTGAAGCTTTCTTT.